These T cell receptor beta chains were read from a single sample in a study of CD4 T cells in relation to SARS-CoV-2 and coronaviruses. Clones were read by immunoSEQ multiplex PCR, and TCRdb kept only the in-frame ones, dropping some. The sample lists tens of thousands of clones; 86% were seen once. Sequenced input: memory CD4+ T cells from PBMCs. The receptor source for this set is a human donor in good health. The CDR3 runs from the conserved cysteine through the conserved F or W. The D gene is left open where the match is weak. For some rows the clone size is stated as once, few or many, or as a class when expanded; others skip it.

D gene: -
clone size: -
V gene: TRBV19
J gene: TRBJ1-2
CDR3 protein: CASSTPGSNYGYTF
CDR3 DNA: TGTGCCAGTAGTACGCCAGGGAGCAACTATGGCTACACCTTC

D gene: -
clone size: few
V gene: TRBV28
J gene: TRBJ1-6
CDR3 protein: CASRSTTGRNSPLHF
CDR3 DNA: TGTGCCAGCAGATCTACTACAGGACGTAATTCACCCCTCCACTTT

D gene: TRBD2
clone size: -
V gene: TRBV19
J gene: TRBJ2-7
CDR3 protein: CASSITSGRAREQYF
CDR3 DNA: TGTGCCAGTAGTATAACTAGCGGGAGGGCCCGCGAGCAGTACTTC

D gene: -
clone size: -
V gene: TRBV7-2
J gene: TRBJ2-7
CDR3 protein: CASRDSRQEQYF
CDR3 DNA: TGTGCCAGCAGGGACTCCCGTCAGGAGCAGTACTTC

D gene: TRBD1
clone size: -
V gene: TRBV28
J gene: TRBJ2-7
CDR3 protein: CASSSTGTGGIRQYF
CDR3 DNA: TGTGCCAGCAGCTCTACCGGGACAGGGGGCATCAGGCAGTACTTC

D gene: -
clone size: -
V gene: TRBV7-2
J gene: TRBJ1-5
CDR3 protein: CASSLSVGAPNQPQHF
CDR3 DNA: TGTGCCAGCAGCTTATCTGTCGGTGCCCCGAATCAGCCCCAGCATTTT

D gene: TRBD2
clone size: -
V gene: TRBV7-2
J gene: TRBJ2-3
CDR3 protein: CASRRPGTITDTQYF
CDR3 DNA: TGTGCCAGCAGGCGCCCTGGGACTATCACAGATACGCAGTATTTT

D gene: TRBD1
clone size: -
V gene: TRBV7-9
J gene: TRBJ1-4
CDR3 protein: CASSLDRGLTNEKLFF
CDR3 DNA: TGTGCCAGCAGCCTAGACAGGGGGCTCACTAATGAAAAACTGTTTTTT

D gene: -
clone size: -
V gene: TRBV7-8
J gene: TRBJ1-1
CDR3 protein: CASSPDRYTEAFF
CDR3 DNA: TGTGCCAGCAGCCCCGACCGGTACACTGAAGCTTTCTTT

D gene: -
clone size: -
V gene: TRBV19
J gene: TRBJ1-2
CDR3 protein: CATYDRIANYGYTF
CDR3 DNA: TGTGCCACCTACGACAGGATAGCTAACTATGGCTACACCTTC

D gene: -
clone size: -
V gene: TRBV5-1
J gene: TRBJ2-5
CDR3 protein: CASSSAGPQETQYF
CDR3 DNA: TGCGCCAGCAGCTCCGCGGGACCGCAAGAGACCCAGTACTTC

D gene: -
clone size: -
V gene: TRBV4-1
J gene: TRBJ2-1
CDR3 protein: CASSQDTAGPYNEQFF
CDR3 DNA: TGCGCCAGCAGCCAAGATACGGCGGGACCCTACAATGAGCAGTTCTTC

D gene: -
clone size: -
V gene: TRBV5-4
J gene: TRBJ1-2
CDR3 protein: CASSLDRRTVTIYGYTF
CDR3 DNA: TGTGCCAGCAGCTTGGACCGACGGACGGTAACCATCTATGGCTACACCTTC

D gene: TRBD2
clone size: -
V gene: TRBV9
J gene: TRBJ2-3
CDR3 protein: CASSVVVGGPDTQYF
CDR3 DNA: TGTGCCAGCAGCGTAGTTGTGGGAGGGCCAGATACGCAGTATTTT

D gene: -
clone size: once
V gene: TRBV7-2
J gene: TRBJ2-6
CDR3 protein: CASSLAGSSSGANVLTF
CDR3 DNA: TGTGCCAGCAGCTTAGCGGGGAGCAGCTCTGGGGCCAACGTCCTGACTTTC

D gene: -
clone size: -
V gene: TRBV24-1
J gene: TRBJ2-5
CDR3 protein: CATSDLGTSRETQYF
CDR3 DNA: TGTGCCACCAGTGATTTGGGGACCTCGCGGGAGACCCAGTACTTC

D gene: -
clone size: -
V gene: TRBV5-1
J gene: TRBJ2-2
CDR3 protein: CASRGASENTGELFF
CDR3 DNA: TGCGCCAGCAGGGGGGCTAGCGAGAACACCGGGGAGCTGTTTTTT

D gene: TRBD2
clone size: -
V gene: TRBV24-1
J gene: TRBJ2-2
CDR3 protein: CATSDAGTSVFF
CDR3 DNA: TGTGCCACCAGTGATGCCGGGACTAGCGTTTTTTTT

D gene: -
clone size: -
V gene: TRBV2
J gene: TRBJ2-4
CDR3 protein: CASSGTGSGGIQYF
CDR3 DNA: TGTGCCAGCAGTGGGACAGGGAGCGGGGGCATTCAGTACTTC

D gene: -
clone size: -
V gene: TRBV15
J gene: TRBJ1-1
CDR3 protein: CAISTGYVNTEAFF
CDR3 DNA: TGTGCCATCTCCACAGGGTATGTTAACACTGAAGCTTTCTTT

D gene: -
clone size: -
V gene: TRBV7-6
J gene: TRBJ2-1
CDR3 protein: CASSFQAYNEQFF
CDR3 DNA: TGTGCCAGCAGCTTTCAGGCCTACAATGAGCAGTTCTTC

D gene: -
clone size: -
V gene: TRBV7-2
J gene: TRBJ2-7
CDR3 protein: CASSFASQGYYEQYF
CDR3 DNA: TGTGCCAGCAGCTTCGCCAGCCAGGGTTACTACGAGCAGTACTTC

D gene: -
clone size: -
V gene: TRBV14
J gene: TRBJ2-6
CDR3 protein: CASLNRVTAGANVLTF
CDR3 DNA: TGTGCCAGCCTTAACAGGGTTACTGCTGGGGCCAACGTCCTGACTTTC

D gene: TRBD2
clone size: once
V gene: TRBV2
J gene: TRBJ2-1
CDR3 protein: CASSEEGLAGAHHNEQFF
CDR3 DNA: TGTGCCAGCAGTGAAGAGGGGCTAGCGGGAGCCCACCACAATGAGCAGTTCTTC

D gene: -
clone size: once
V gene: TRBV10-3
J gene: TRBJ1-5
CDR3 protein: CAISESAVSGNQPQHF
CDR3 DNA: TGTGCCATCAGTGAGTCGGCGGTGAGCGGAAATCAGCCCCAGCATTTT

D gene: TRBD2
clone size: -
V gene: TRBV7-2
J gene: TRBJ2-1
CDR3 protein: CASSPPGGAGGGEQFF
CDR3 DNA: TGTGCCAGCAGCCCACCAGGGGGAGCGGGAGGAGGTGAGCAGTTCTTC

D gene: -
clone size: -
V gene: TRBV10-3
J gene: TRBJ1-1
CDR3 protein: CASIGTLGYTEAFF
CDR3 DNA: TGTGCCTCGATCGGGACATTGGGATACACTGAAGCTTTCTTT

D gene: TRBD1
clone size: -
V gene: TRBV7-9
J gene: TRBJ1-4
CDR3 protein: CASSLTGTEGEKLFF
CDR3 DNA: TGTGCCAGCAGCTTAACCGGGACAGAGGGGGAAAAACTGTTTTTT

D gene: TRBD2
clone size: few
V gene: TRBV4-1
J gene: TRBJ2-3
CDR3 protein: CASSQDGGGLASTDTQYF
CDR3 DNA: TGCGCCAGCAGCCAAGATGGGGGAGGACTAGCTAGCACAGATACGCAGTATTTT

D gene: TRBD2
clone size: -
V gene: TRBV10-1
J gene: TRBJ2-1
CDR3 protein: CASSDYTGTRNEQFF
CDR3 DNA: TGCGCCAGCAGTGACTACACCGGGACTAGAAATGAGCAGTTCTTC

D gene: -
clone size: -
V gene: TRBV9
J gene: TRBJ2-3
CDR3 protein: CASSYAGASTDTQYF
CDR3 DNA: TGTGCCAGCAGCTACGCCGGGGCTAGCACAGATACGCAGTATTTT

D gene: -
clone size: -
V gene: TRBV5-1
J gene: TRBJ2-2
CDR3 protein: CASSLRQGGNTGELFF
CDR3 DNA: TGCGCCAGCAGCCTCCGACAGGGAGGTAACACCGGGGAGCTGTTTTTT

D gene: TRBD2
clone size: once
V gene: TRBV28
J gene: TRBJ2-3
CDR3 protein: CASSPTSGTDTQYF
CDR3 DNA: TGTGCCAGCAGTCCCACTAGCGGCACAGATACGCAGTATTTT

D gene: -
clone size: -
V gene: TRBV6-4
J gene: TRBJ2-7
CDR3 protein: CASSVDSGTLREQYF
CDR3 DNA: TGTGCCAGCAGTGTCGATTCCGGGACCCTGCGCGAGCAGTACTTC

D gene: TRBD1
clone size: -
V gene: TRBV29-1
J gene: TRBJ1-1
CDR3 protein: CSVAQGAYTEAFF
CDR3 DNA: TGCAGCGTTGCCCAGGGGGCGTATACTGAAGCTTTCTTT

D gene: TRBD2
clone size: once
V gene: TRBV5-8
J gene: TRBJ2-5
CDR3 protein: CASSAGTSDQETQYF
CDR3 DNA: TGTGCCAGCAGCGCCGGGACTAGCGACCAAGAGACCCAGTACTTC

D gene: TRBD2
clone size: -
V gene: TRBV11-2
J gene: TRBJ2-2
CDR3 protein: CASSLVLAGAWSTGELFF
CDR3 DNA: TGTGCCAGCAGCTTAGTCCTAGCGGGAGCGTGGAGCACCGGGGAGCTGTTTTTT

D gene: -
clone size: -
V gene: TRBV11-3
J gene: TRBJ2-1
CDR3 protein: CASSAQTGAYNEQFF
CDR3 DNA: TGTGCCAGCAGCGCCCAGACGGGAGCTTACAATGAGCAGTTCTTC

D gene: TRBD2
clone size: once
V gene: TRBV3-1/TRBV3-2
J gene: TRBJ2-1
CDR3 protein: CASSPDLAGGWQFF
CDR3 DNA: TGTGCCAGCAGCCCTGATCTAGCGGGAGGGTGGCAGTTCTTC

D gene: -
clone size: -
V gene: TRBV18
J gene: TRBJ2-7
CDR3 protein: CASSPIIGVEEQYF
CDR3 DNA: TGTGCCAGCTCGCCGATAATCGGGGTTGAAGAGCAGTACTTC

D gene: -
clone size: -
V gene: TRBV9
J gene: TRBJ2-2
CDR3 protein: CASSVALGTGELFF
CDR3 DNA: TGTGCCAGCAGCGTAGCCTTGGGTACCGGGGAGCTGTTTTTT